One sample yielded the 21 T cell receptor beta chains listed below, sequenced in a study of blood T cell repertoires in COVID-19. Data came from immunoSEQ multiplex PCR; TCRdb stores just in-frame clones and leaves some out. The data show around 180,000 clones, roughly 81% seen once. The sample consisted of peripheral blood. These receptors all come from an elderly woman with COVID-19, enrolled during active disease.

The chain combines TRBV5-1 with TRBJ2-3; 14 bases are shared with TRBD2. Germline V CDR1 and CDR2: SGHRS, YFSETQ. The CDR3 runs to 17 residues. V was pared by 4 bases and J by 3 bases, with 7 bases of the junction left unmatched. The CDR3: CASSPWTSGRSTDTQYF. The CDR3 DNA follows: TGCGCCAGCAGCCCGTGGACTAGCGGGAGGTCGACAGATACGCAGTATTTT.

The sample holds a few counts of this clone. CDR3 amino acids: CASSPMAGDNSPLHF. CDR3 DNA: TGTGCCAGCAGCCCCATGGCAGGGGATAATTCACCCCTCCACTTT. This chain links TRBV3-1 (or the pseudogene TRBV3-2) with TRBJ1-6, with a tentative D call TRBD1 (6 bases). Germline loops: CDR1 LGHDT, CDR2 YNNKEL (reference sequence). The germline V and J ends were trimmed by 4 bases and 5 bases, with 12 bases remaining between them. The CDR3 length is 15 residues.

The CDR3 sequence: CASSQDVGVMNTEAFF. In DNA form, the CDR3 reads TGCGCCAGCAGCCAAGATGTCGGAGTGATGAACACTGAAGCTTTCTTT. The chain employs TRBV4-3 and TRBJ1-1; D is unresolved. Germline CDR1 LGHNA, CDR2 YSLEER. V lost 0 bases to trimming and J lost 0 bases, with 11 bases between them. The CDR3 sequence is 16 residues long.

The chain joins TRBV15 to TRBJ2-5; 10 nucleotides agree with TRBD1. After removal of 7 bases from V and 2 bases from J, the junction contained 10 bases not matched to a gene. The V gene's germline CDR1 is LNHNV and CDR2 YYDKDF (reference sequence). This CDR3 is built from 16 residues. The CDR3 loop is CATTPTGTGDQETQYF. CDR3 bases: TGTGCCACCACCCCAACCGGGACAGGGGATCAAGAGACCCAGTACTTC.

V is TRBV7-9 and J is TRBJ2-5, with unresolved D. Looked up from germline, CDR1 is SEHNR and CDR2 is FQNEAQ (reference sequence). This CDR3 contains 11 residues. Trimming shortened V by 4 bases and J by 4 bases, and 4 bases separated the two germline ends. CDR3 nucleotide sequence: TGTGCCAGCAGCTCCTCAGAGACCCAGTACTTC. This sequence encodes CASSSSETQYF. Full variable domain (outside the CDR3, taken from reference TRBV7-9 and TRBJ2-5): DTGVSQNPRHKITKRGQNVTFRCDPISEHNRLYWYRQTLGQGPEFLTYFQNEAQLEKSRLLSDRFSAERPKGSFSTLEIQRTEQGDSAMYLCASSSSETQYFGPGTRLLVL.

This rearrangement joins TRBV5-4 to TRBJ2-7; weak D call: TRBD2 (7 bases). The CDR3 is made up of 14 amino acids. V was clipped by 4 bases and J by 5 bases, with 16 bases between them. Looked up from germline, CDR1 is SGHNT and CDR2 is YYREEE (reference sequence). CDR3 in amino acids: CASSHGGRPNEQYF. In nucleotides, the CDR3 is TGTGCCAGCAGCCACGGGGGGCGGCCGAACGAGCAGTACTTC.

DNA for the CDR3: TGTGCCAGCTCACCACTTTCCCTTGCCCCTATTTACAATGAGCAGTTCTTC. It specifies CASSPLSLAPIYNEQFF. The chain uses TRBV18 and TRBJ2-1; D is unresolved. The V gene lost 1 base and the J gene lost 4 bases, with 17 bases spanning the gap. The CDR3 extends over 17 amino acids. The germline V gene has CDR1 KGHSH and CDR2 LQKENI.

The genes are TRBV7-9 and TRBJ1-4; 7 bases match TRBD1. The germline V gene encodes CDR1 SEHNR and CDR2 FQNEAQ (reference sequence). CDR3 length: 15 residues. V was clipped by 5 bases and J by 8 bases; unmatched bases: 11. The CDR3 DNA reads as TGTGCCAGCAGCCGGACGATGACAGGGCGAGAAAAACTGTTTTTT. Protein sequence: CASSRTMTGREKLFF.

The rearrangement uses TRBV6-1 and TRBJ1-6; 9 nucleotides match TRBD1. CDR3 size: 17 residues. Germline CDR1 is MNHNS and CDR2 is SASEGT. The V gene end was trimmed by 2 bases and the J gene end by 6 bases; junction bases not matched to a gene: 8. CDR3 region: CASSEPPGQGINSPLHF. In nucleotides, the CDR3 is TGTGCCAGCAGTGAACCTCCGGGACAGGGAATTAATTCACCCCTCCACTTT.

The rearrangement joins TRBV6-4 to TRBJ2-3, with D tentatively TRBD2 (5 bases). V dropped 6 bases and J dropped 2 bases, with 6 bases sitting between them. The CDR3 runs to 12 residues. Germline V gene lookup returns CDR1 MRHNA and CDR2 SNTAGT. CDR3 DNA sequence: TGTGCCAGCAGCGGGGACACAGATACGCAGTATTTT. Translation gives CASSGDTDTQYF.

The chain links TRBV9 to TRBJ2-2, with 11 bases matching TRBD2. Germline V gives CDR1 SGDLS, CDR2 YYNGEE. Germline trimming cut 0 bases from V and 0 bases from J; bases unmatched to any gene: 4. This CDR3 comprises 18 residues. CDR3 sequence reads: CASSVVAGGKANTGELFF. For the CDR3, the DNA is TGTGCCAGCAGCGTAGTAGCGGGAGGGAAGGCGAACACCGGGGAGCTGTTTTTT.

V gene TRBV28 combines with J gene TRBJ2-7; the D gene is possibly TRBD2 (6 bases). Germline lookup yields CDR1 MDHEN and CDR2 SYDVKM. V was shortened by 8 bases and J by 2 bases, with 10 bases between the two germline ends. The CDR3 contains 12 residues. CDR3 DNA: TGTGCCAGCGGCCGGGGGACCTACGAGCAGTACTTC. Its translation is CASGRGTYEQYF. Full variable domain (missing parts from reference TRBV28 and TRBJ2-7): DVKVTQSSRYLVKRTGEKVFLECVQDMDHENMFWYRQDPGLGLRLIYFSYDVKMKEKGDIPEGYSVSREKKERFSLILESASTNQTSMYLCASGRGTYEQYFGPGTRLTVT.

V and J are TRBV5-1 and TRBJ2-7; TRBD2 agrees at 14 bases. The trim removed 4 bases at V and 3 bases at J, leaving 3 bases unmatched. Germline V gene sequence: CDR1 SGHRS, CDR2 YFSETQ. The CDR3 extends over 15 amino acids. CDR3 nucleotides: TGCGCCAGCAGCACCGGACTAGCGGGAGGCTACGAGCAGTACTTC. As protein: CASSTGLAGGYEQYF.

The gene calls are TRBV4-2 and TRBJ2-1; 15 nucleotides line up with TRBD2. CDR1 LGHNA and CDR2 YNFKEQ come from the germline V gene. CDR3 size: 17 residues. V was clipped by 0 bases and J by 9 bases; unmatched bases: 6. The CDR3 spells CASSQEKGLAGGGEQFF. The CDR3 coding sequence is TGTGCCAGCAGCCAAGAGAAGGGACTAGCGGGGGGAGGTGAGCAGTTCTTC.

V gene TRBV27 combines with J gene TRBJ2-2, with a tentative D call TRBD2 (5 bases). Germline V gene sequence: CDR1 MNHEY, CDR2 SMNVEV (reference sequence). CDR3 length equals 17 residues. Trimming cost V 3 bases and J 5 bases, with 19 bases left between them. The CDR3: CASSFWAGERKTGELFF. DNA for the CDR3: TGTGCCAGCAGTTTTTGGGCCGGGGAAAGGAAGACCGGGGAGCTGTTTTTT.

This clone has a count of ten or more. The rearrangement links TRBV7-8 to TRBJ2-3; tentatively, D is TRBD2 (5 bases). The V end was cut by 3 bases, the J end by 1 base, with 11 bases between. The CDR3 covers 15 residues. Germline V gene data show CDR1 as SGHVS and CDR2 as FQNEAQ. CDR3 protein: CASSLGGFGTDTQYF. The DNA of the CDR3 is TGTGCCAGCAGCTTGGGCGGGTTCGGCACAGATACGCAGTATTTT. Looking up the rest from reference TRBV7-8 and TRBJ2-3 gives the full variable domain: GAGVSQSPRYKVAKRGQDVALRCDPISGHVSLFWYQQALGQGPEFLTYFQNEAQLDKSGLPSDRFFAERPEGSVSTLKIQRTQQEDSAVYLCASSLGGFGTDTQYFGPGTRLTVL.

This clone was observed a handful of times. This chain connects TRBV18 to TRBJ1-6; 8 bases map to TRBD1. The CDR3 contains 15 residues. Germline-derived CDR1 and CDR2 are KGHSH and LQKENI. V gave up 4 bases and J gave up 6 bases; unmatched junction bases: 5. For the CDR3, the DNA is TGTGCCAGCTCACAACTAGACAGGGGTAATTCACCCCTCCACTTT. It is translated as CASSQLDRGNSPLHF.

The V call is TRBV19, the J call TRBJ2-7; D is possibly TRBD2 (5 bases). V lost 6 bases to trimming and J lost 3 bases, with 15 bases between them. Per germline, CDR1 LNHDA and CDR2 SQIVND (reference sequence). This CDR3 spans 14 amino acids. The DNA of the CDR3 is TGTGCCAGTAGCTCAGGACTGTCCAGCTACGAGCAGTACTTC. Protein: CASSSGLSSYEQYF. Looking up the rest from reference TRBV19 and TRBJ2-7 gives the full variable domain: DGGITQSPKYLFRKEGQNVTLSCEQNLNHDAMYWYRQDPGQGLRLIYYSQIVNDFQKGDIAEGYSVSREKKESFPLTVTSAQKNPTAFYLCASSSGLSSYEQYFGPGTRLTVT.

The chain carries TRBV11-3 and TRBJ2-5, with D possibly TRBD2 on 7 matching bases. The CDR3 sequence is 17 residues long. Trimming stripped 4 bases from V and 6 bases from J, with 24 bases between. Germline lookup yields CDR1 SGHNT and CDR2 YENEEA. CDR3: CASSSPGGDELYKTQYF. The CDR3, as DNA: TGTGCCAGCAGCTCCCCGGGGGGCGATGAGCTTTATAAGACCCAGTACTTC. Based on the CDR3 plus reference TRBV11-3 and TRBJ2-5, the full variable domain is EAGVVQSPRYKIIEKKQPVAFWCNPISGHNTLYWYLQNLGQGPELLIRYENEEAVDDSQLPKDRFSAERLKGVDSTLKIQPAELGDSAVYLCASSSPGGDELYKTQYFGPGTRLLVL.

CDR3 residues: CASSHEVGQGDIQYF. CDR3 DNA sequence: TGCGCCAGCAGCCACGAAGTAGGACAGGGAGACATTCAGTACTTC. The V call is TRBV4-1, the J call TRBJ2-4, with 8 bases that match TRBD1. The CDR3 totals 15 residues. The germline V gene encodes CDR1 MGHRA and CDR2 YSYEKL. The ends lost 3 bases at V and 8 bases at J; junction bases unmatched: 9.

The V gene is TRBV14, the J gene TRBJ1-1, with TRBD1 matching 10 bases. The germline V gene encodes CDR1 SGHDN and CDR2 FVKESK. This CDR3 contains 16 residues. Germline trimming cut 4 bases from V and 6 bases from J; bases unmatched to any gene: 11. The CDR3 DNA follows: TGTGCCAGCAGCCCAGATGCGGGACAGGGGTTGGCTGAAGCTTTCTTT. Translation gives CASSPDAGQGLAEAFF.